This T cell receptor beta chain was identified in a study of blood T cell repertoires in COVID-19. About the research overall: Italy, Spain and the United States were the sources of the convalescent and acute COVID-19 samples. Sample material is recorded as cDNA or gDNA derived from T cells, B-cell-depleted T cells, or PBMCs.

Original analysis: Estimation of nucleated cell counts was performed using reference gene primer amplification. Sequencing was performed with immunoSEQ multiplex PCR; in TCRdb, only in-frame clones are kept and a portion is missing. V and J calls plus clone size are reproduced from that table; the DNA served to infer D and trimming. The table lists 200,000 or so clones, around 85% of them singletons. The V and J ends lost 2 bases and 6 bases respectively, with 17 bases between them. The CDR3 has 16 amino acids. CDR1 is MNHEY and CDR2 is SVGEGT in the germline V gene. The J gene is TRBJ2-1, the V gene TRBV6-2 or TRBV6-3; weak D call: TRBD1 (6 bases). The receptor was isolated from a man aged 70 or older with active or convalescent COVID-19. The sequenced sample consisted of peripheral blood. CDR3 region: CASSYRGYEGFNEQFF. The CDR3 bases are TGTGCCAGCAGTTACAGGGGGTACGAGGGGTTCAATGAGCAGTTCTTC.